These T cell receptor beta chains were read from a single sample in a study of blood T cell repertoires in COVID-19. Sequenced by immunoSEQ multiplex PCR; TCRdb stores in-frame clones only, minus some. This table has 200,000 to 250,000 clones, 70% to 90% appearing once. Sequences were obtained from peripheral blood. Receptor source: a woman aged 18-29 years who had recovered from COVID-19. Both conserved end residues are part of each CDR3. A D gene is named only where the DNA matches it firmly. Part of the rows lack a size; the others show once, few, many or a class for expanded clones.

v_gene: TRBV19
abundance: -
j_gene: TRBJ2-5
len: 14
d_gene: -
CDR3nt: TGTGCCAGTAGTAAATGGACATCACAAGAGACCCAGTACTTC
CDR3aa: CASSKWTSQETQYF

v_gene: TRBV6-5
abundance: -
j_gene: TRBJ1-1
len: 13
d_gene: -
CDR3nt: TGTGCCATCGGACAGAATTTAAACACTGAAGCTTTCTTT
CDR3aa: CAIGQNLNTEAFF

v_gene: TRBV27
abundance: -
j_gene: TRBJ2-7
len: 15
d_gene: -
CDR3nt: TGTGCCAGCAGTTTAGTCGGGAGTGGGTCCGGCGAGCAGTACTTC
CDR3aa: CASSLVGSGSGEQYF

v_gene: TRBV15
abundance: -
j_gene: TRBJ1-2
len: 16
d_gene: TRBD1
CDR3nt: TGTGCCACCAGCAGACGGACAGGGGCGAGGAACTATGGCTACACCTTC
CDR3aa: CATSRRTGARNYGYTF

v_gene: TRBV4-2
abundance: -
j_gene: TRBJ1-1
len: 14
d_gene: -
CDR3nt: TGTGCCAGCAGCCAACGCGGACAGAACACTGAAGCTTTCTTT
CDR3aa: CASSQRGQNTEAFF

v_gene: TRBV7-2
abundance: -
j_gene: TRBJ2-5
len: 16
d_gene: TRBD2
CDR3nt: TGTGCCAGCAGCCCCCGGACTAGCGGGAATTGGGAGACCCAGTACTTC
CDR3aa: CASSPRTSGNWETQYF

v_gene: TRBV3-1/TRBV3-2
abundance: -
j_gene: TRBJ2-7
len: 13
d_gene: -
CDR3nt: TGTGCCAGCAGCCAAGACAGGGTGGGCGAGCAGTACTTC
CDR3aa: CASSQDRVGEQYF

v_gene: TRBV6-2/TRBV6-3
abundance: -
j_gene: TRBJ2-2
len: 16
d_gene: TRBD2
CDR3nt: TGTGCCAGCAGTTACCTAGCGGGAGGGCGGACCGGGGAGCTGTTTTTT
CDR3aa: CASSYLAGGRTGELFF

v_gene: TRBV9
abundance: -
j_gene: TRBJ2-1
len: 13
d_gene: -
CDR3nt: TGTGCCAGCAGCGTCTGGAGAAACAATGAGCAGTTCTTC
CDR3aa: CASSVWRNNEQFF

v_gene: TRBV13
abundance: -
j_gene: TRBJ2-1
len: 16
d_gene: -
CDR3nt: TGTGCCAGCAGCTCCCTCCGGGGCGGGACCTACAATGAGCAGTTCTTC
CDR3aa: CASSSLRGGTYNEQFF

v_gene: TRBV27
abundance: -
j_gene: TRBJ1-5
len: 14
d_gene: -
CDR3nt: TGTGCCAGCAGACGAGGACAGCACAATCAGCCCCAGCATTTT
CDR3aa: CASRRGQHNQPQHF

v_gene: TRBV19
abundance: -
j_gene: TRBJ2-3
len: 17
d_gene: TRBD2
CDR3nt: TGTGCCAGTAACCGGGGAGGCGGGAGTGGTTTCACAGATACGCAGTATTTT
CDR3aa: CASNRGGGSGFTDTQYF

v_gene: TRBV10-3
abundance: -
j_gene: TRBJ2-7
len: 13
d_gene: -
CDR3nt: TGTGCCATCAGCCCAGACAGTTCCTACGAGCAGTACTTC
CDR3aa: CAISPDSSYEQYF

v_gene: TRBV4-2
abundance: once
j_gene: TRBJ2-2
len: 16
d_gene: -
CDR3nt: TGTGCCAGCAGCCAAGAGACTAGAGGGTACACCGGGGAGCTGTTTTTT
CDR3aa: CASSQETRGYTGELFF

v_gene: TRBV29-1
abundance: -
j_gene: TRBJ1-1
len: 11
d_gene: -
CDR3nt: TGCAGTTTTGCCACCCAGGGTGAAGCTTTCTTT
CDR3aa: CSFATQGEAFF

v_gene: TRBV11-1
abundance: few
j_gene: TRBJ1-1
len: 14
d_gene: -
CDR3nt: TGTGCCAGCAGCCCGCGGGGGTCGAACACTGAAGCTTTCTTT
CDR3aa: CASSPRGSNTEAFF

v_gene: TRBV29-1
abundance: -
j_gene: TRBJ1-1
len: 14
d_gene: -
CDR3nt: TGCAGCGCCGGAAAACAGCTCATGAACACTGAAGCTTTCTTT
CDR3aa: CSAGKQLMNTEAFF

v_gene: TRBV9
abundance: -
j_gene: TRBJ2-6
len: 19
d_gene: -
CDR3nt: TGTGCCAGCAGCGTCCCAACCGGGACACCCAACTCTGGGGCCAACGTCCTGACTTTC
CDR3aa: CASSVPTGTPNSGANVLTF

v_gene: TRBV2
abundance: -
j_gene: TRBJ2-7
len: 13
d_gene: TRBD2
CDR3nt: TGTGCCAGCGGGGGGGGTAGAGGCCACGAGCAGTACTTC
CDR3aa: CASGGGRGHEQYF

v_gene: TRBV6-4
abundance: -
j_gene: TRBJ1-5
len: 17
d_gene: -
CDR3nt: TGTGCCAGCAGTGCCTTCCTAAGACAGCTACTTCTTCAGCCCCAGCATTTT
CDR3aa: CASSAFLRQLLLQPQHF

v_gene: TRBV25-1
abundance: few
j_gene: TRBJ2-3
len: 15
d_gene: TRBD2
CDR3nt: TGTGCCAGCAGTGAAGCGGGAGGGCCCAGGGGTACGCAGTATTTT
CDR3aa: CASSEAGGPRGTQYF

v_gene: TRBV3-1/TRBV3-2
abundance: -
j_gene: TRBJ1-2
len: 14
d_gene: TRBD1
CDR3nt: TGTGCCAGCAGCCAAGATACAGGGGACTATGGCTACACCTTC
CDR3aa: CASSQDTGDYGYTF

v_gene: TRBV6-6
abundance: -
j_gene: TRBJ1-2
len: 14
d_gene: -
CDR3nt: TGTGCCAGCAGTTACTCAAGGGGGAACTATGGCTACACCTTC
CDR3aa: CASSYSRGNYGYTF

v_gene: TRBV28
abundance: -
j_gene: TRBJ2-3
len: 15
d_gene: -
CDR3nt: TGTGCCAGCAGCTCTCAGGGAGGCCGGACAGATACGCAGTATTTT
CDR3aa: CASSSQGGRTDTQYF

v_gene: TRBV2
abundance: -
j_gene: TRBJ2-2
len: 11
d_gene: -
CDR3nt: TGTGCCAGCAGGTATTCGGGGGAGCTGTTTTTT
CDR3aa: CASRYSGELFF

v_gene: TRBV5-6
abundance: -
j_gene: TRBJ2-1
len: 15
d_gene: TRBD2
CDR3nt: TGTGCCAGCATTCCGGGACTAGCGGGAGGTAATGAGCAGTTCTTC
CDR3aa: CASIPGLAGGNEQFF

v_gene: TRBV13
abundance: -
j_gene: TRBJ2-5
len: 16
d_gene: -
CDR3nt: TGTGCCAGCAGCTTAGGCCTGGGGGCGGGAGATTGGACCCAGTACTTC
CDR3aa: CASSLGLGAGDWTQYF

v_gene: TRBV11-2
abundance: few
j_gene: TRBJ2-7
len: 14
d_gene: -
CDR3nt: TGTGCCAGCAGCTACAACGGGAATTTCTACGAGCAGTACTTC
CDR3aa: CASSYNGNFYEQYF

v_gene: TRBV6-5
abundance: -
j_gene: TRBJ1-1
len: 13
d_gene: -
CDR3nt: TGTGCCAGCAGTTACGGGGGGGCCACTGAAGCTTTCTTT
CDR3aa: CASSYGGATEAFF

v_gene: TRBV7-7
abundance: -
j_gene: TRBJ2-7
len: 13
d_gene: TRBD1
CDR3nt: TGTGCCAGCAGCTTAGTGGGGACAGCAGAGCAGTACTTC
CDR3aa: CASSLVGTAEQYF

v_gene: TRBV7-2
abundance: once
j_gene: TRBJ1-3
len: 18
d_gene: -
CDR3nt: TGTGCCAGCAGCTTTCGTTACGGAGGGGCGAATACGGGAAACACCATATATTTT
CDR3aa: CASSFRYGGANTGNTIYF

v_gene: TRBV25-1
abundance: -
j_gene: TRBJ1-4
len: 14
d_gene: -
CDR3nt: TGTGCCAGCAGTGAATATTCGACGGGTGAAAAACTGTTTTTT
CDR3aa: CASSEYSTGEKLFF

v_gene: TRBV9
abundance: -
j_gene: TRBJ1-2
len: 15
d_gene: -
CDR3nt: TGTGCCAGCAGCGTAGCGGGGGTATCGAACTATGGCTACACCTTC
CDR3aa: CASSVAGVSNYGYTF

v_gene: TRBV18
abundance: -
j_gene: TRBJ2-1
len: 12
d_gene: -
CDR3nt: TGTGCCAGCTCACGGGAGTCGGATGAGCAGTTCTTC
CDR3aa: CASSRESDEQFF

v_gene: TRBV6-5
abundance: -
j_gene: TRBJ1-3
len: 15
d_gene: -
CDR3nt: TGTGCCAGCAGCCCGGACACGATCTCTGGAAACACCATATATTTT
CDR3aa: CASSPDTISGNTIYF

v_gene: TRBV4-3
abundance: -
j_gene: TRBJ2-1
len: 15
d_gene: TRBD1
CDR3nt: TGCGCCAGCAGCCCCGGGACAGGGAACATGGGTGAGCAGTTCTTC
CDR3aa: CASSPGTGNMGEQFF

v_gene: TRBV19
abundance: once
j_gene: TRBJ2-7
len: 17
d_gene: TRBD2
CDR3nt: TGTGCCAGTAGTATCGCGACTAGCGGGAGTGTATCCTACGAGCAGTACTTC
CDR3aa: CASSIATSGSVSYEQYF

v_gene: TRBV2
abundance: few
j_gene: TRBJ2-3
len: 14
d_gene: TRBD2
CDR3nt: TGTGCCAGCAGGGAGGGACTACCCACAGATACGCAGTATTTT
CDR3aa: CASREGLPTDTQYF

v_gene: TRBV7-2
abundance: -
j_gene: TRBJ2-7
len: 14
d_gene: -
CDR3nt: TGTGCCAGCAATCGGGGGACCTCATCCTACGAGCAGTACTTC
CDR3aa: CASNRGTSSYEQYF

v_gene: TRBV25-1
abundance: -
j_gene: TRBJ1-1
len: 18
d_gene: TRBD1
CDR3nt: TGTGCCAGCAGTGAAAGCACAGGGGGCGTTTTACTGGACACTGAAGCTTTCTTT
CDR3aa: CASSESTGGVLLDTEAFF

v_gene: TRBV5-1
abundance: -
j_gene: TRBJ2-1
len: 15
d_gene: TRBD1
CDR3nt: TGCGCCAGCAGCCCACCGGGACAGGGATACAATGAGCAGTTCTTC
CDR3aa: CASSPPGQGYNEQFF

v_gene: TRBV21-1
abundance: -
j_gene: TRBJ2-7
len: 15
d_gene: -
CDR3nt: TGTGCCAGCAGCCTCTACTGGGACACCCCCTACGAGCAGTACTTC
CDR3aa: CASSLYWDTPYEQYF

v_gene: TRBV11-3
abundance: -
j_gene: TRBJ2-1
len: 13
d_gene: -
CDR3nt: TGTGCCAGCAGCCCAGATCGGGGCAATGAGCAGTTCTTC
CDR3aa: CASSPDRGNEQFF